This T cell receptor beta chain was recorded in a study of blood T cell repertoires in COVID-19 (dated by TCRdb to between 2020 and 2021). Study-wide context: Samples from collaborators originated in the United States, Italy and Spain and spanned both the acute and convalescent phases of COVID-19. The material from the prospective study consisted of cDNA or gDNA derived from T cells, B-cell-depleted T cells, or PBMCs. The dataset comprised deeply sampled blood TCRbeta repertoires from subjects exposed to, actively infected with, or recovered from COVID-19. A freely available public database, intended as a resource for researchers studying the immune response to SARS-CoV-2, is where the repertoires were released. Samples came from the ongoing ImmuneRACE study (first 160 participants) plus 1,254 subjects from 6 global collaborators. Sample metadata almost always included a de-identified subject ID, COVID-19 status, age in years and sex. Where HLA class I and class II types were available, the types were taken from metadata supplied by the sample provider, not from assay-based typing.

Comments on this clone: Its antigen is currently not known. Base qualities are missing; no much larger clone stands one base away.

The immunoSEQ Assay, a bias-controlled multiplex PCR, was used to amplify TCRbeta CDR3 regions from genomic DNA. The authors processed their data as follows. The number of nucleated cells in each sample was estimated by amplification of reference gene primers within the assay. To quantify the absolute abundance of each unique TCRbeta CDR3 rearrangement, sequence reads were collapsed and filtered. For each sample, productive Simpson clonality was calculated as the square root of Simpson's diversity index over productive rearrangements. The table comes from immuneACCESS by way of TCRdb, which keeps in-frame sequences with V and J called. Part of the clones is missing from these tables; in studies checked, under half for an unresolved V gene and the rest for unknown reasons. D and trimming were read from the DNA, whereas the V and J calls and clone size are those reported in that table. For this sample the table gives about 220,000 clones, of which 82% were detected only once. Of the sample, approximately 5.2% falls within the top ten clones.

General findings and caveats noted by the study authors: The quantity of clinical and demographic metadata differed by source and by participant and was supplied without curation.

One collaborating source in Seattle enrolled patients during active infection and followed them longitudinally through the course of disease. Each collaborating institution followed its own protocols to collect whole blood in K2EDTA tubes. For TCRbeta analysis, collaborators shipped samples as frozen whole blood, isolated PBMCs, or DNA extracted from either of those sample types. This TCR came from a woman in her 70s with COVID-19, enrolled during active disease. Sequenced input: peripheral blood.

Here is the DNA: TGTGCCAGCAGCTTTATACAGAGCAGAAACACCATATATTTT. It encodes CASSFIQSRNTIYF. The receptor chain draws on TRBV5-6 and TRBJ1-3, with the D gene not confidently named. Taken from the germline V gene, the CDR1 and CDR2 loops are SGHDT and YYEEEE. Counted from cysteine to phenylalanine, this CDR3 has 14 amino acids. Only the CDR3 portion is preserved as DNA: 42 bases, with reading frame beginning at the first base. V and J lose 2 bases and 5 bases, and a span of 11 bases separates them.